This T cell receptor beta chain was sequenced in a study of T-cell reconstitution after alpha-beta-depleted transplantation in children. The V and J ends lost 8 bases and 6 bases respectively, with 20 bases between them. The CDR3 is made up of 15 amino acids. Germline CDR1 MNHEY, CDR2 SVGAGI. For TCRbeta, the library was prepared with unique molecular identifiers. Via MiXCR, TCRdb re-called the PCR reads, giving one row per CDR3 protein. The sample has hundreds of thousands of distinct CDR3 sequences; roughly a tenth are singletons. Study outcomes and limitations: Some patients' high day-60 TCRbeta diversity was attributed to recipient cells surviving conditioning. It was reported that alpha-beta T cells came from several hundred expanded graft clones (about two months after transplant). Hyperexpanded clones declined; after one year, newly produced T cells mostly supplied diversity.

This clonotype has at least ten counts. Its antigen is still unknown. The chain links TRBV6-5 to TRBJ1-5; TRBD1 might be the D (6 bases). The sample was PBMCs, taken before TCRalphabeta/CD19-depleted stem cell transplant. The receptor comes from a child under two years old with acute myeloid leukemia, due to receive a stem cell transplant. CDR3 amino acids: CASGTGDTRSQPQHF. For the CDR3, the DNA is TGTGCCAGCGGGACGGGGGACACCCGGAGTCAGCCCCAGCATTTT.